These 7 T cell receptor beta chains originate from one sample sequenced in a study of CD8+ T cells in alopecia areata. RNA extraction was followed by reverse transcription into cDNA, which acted as the sequencing template. Sequencing was performed with immunoSEQ multiplex PCR; in TCRdb, only in-frame clones are kept and a portion is missing. The repertoire has about 110,000 clones, approximately 63% of them found once; the top ten carry 20%. The specimen was CD8+ T cells sorted from blood. These receptors were obtained from a human donor in good health.

Written as DNA, the CDR3 is TGTGCCATTTCAGAGGGGATCGGCGAGACCCAGTACTTC. It specifies CAISEGIGETQYF. The chain has TRBV10-3 and TRBJ2-5; D assignment may be TRBD1 or TRBD2 (5 bases each). The V gene's germline CDR1 is ENHRY and CDR2 SYGVKD. This CDR3 has 13 amino acids. Trimming shortened V by 9 bases and J by 5 bases, and 16 bases separated the two germline ends.

V gene TRBV5-4 combines with J gene TRBJ1-2; weak D call: TRBD1 (6 bases). V was pared by 4 bases and J by 4 bases, with 14 bases between. Germline values: CDR1 SGHNT, CDR2 YYREEE (reference sequence). The CDR3 has 14 residues. The CDR3 region has the DNA TGTGCCAGCAGCCCTAGGGGGGACGGCTATGGCTACACCTTC. Translated, it gives CASSPRGDGYGYTF.

The J gene is TRBJ1-5, the V gene TRBV29-1, with D hard to call. Germline assignment: CDR1 SQVTM and CDR2 ANQGSEA. The CDR3 has 16 amino acids. The CDR3 bases are TGCAGTTCTGCCCTAGTGGAGCCTGCAGGCAATCAGCCCCAGCATTTT. This gives the protein CSSALVEPAGNQPQHF.

The count of this clone is one. The chain employs TRBV9 and TRBJ2-2, with no clear D. This CDR3 is 12 amino acids long. In germline, CDR1 is SGDLS, CDR2 YYNGEE. Deletions cut 1 base from V and 8 bases from J, with 6 bases between. The CDR3 nucleotides read TGTGCCAGCAGCGTATCAGAGGGGGAGCTGTTTTTT. Translation: CASSVSEGELFF.

About this clone itself: At one of its ends the junction is not consistent with the germline gene, which may arise from a read error. The chain uses TRBV5-4 and TRBJ1-2, with TRBD1 matching over 8 bases. CDR1 is SGHNT and CDR2 is YYREEE in the germline V gene (reference sequence). The CDR3 has 14 residues. The chain's CDR3 is CTSSLVQGARGYTF. The CDR3 region has the DNA TGTACCAGCAGCTTGGTTCAGGGGGCGCGGGGCTACACCTTC.

The chain links TRBV13 to TRBJ2-5, with D possibly being TRBD2 (5 bases). The CDR3 totals 13 residues. CDR1 is PRHDT and CDR2 is FYEKMQ in the germline V gene (reference sequence). With 1 base removed from V and 5 bases from J, the gap between germline ends came to 8 bases. The CDR3 is CASSLAGLETQYF. Written as DNA, the CDR3 is TGTGCCAGCAGCTTAGCGGGATTGGAGACCCAGTACTTC.

The chain joins TRBV9 to TRBJ2-5, with 8 bases that match TRBD1. V was pared by 1 base and J by 0 bases, with 8 bases of the junction left unmatched. Germline CDR1 SGDLS, CDR2 YYNGEE. The CDR3 has 17 amino acids. The DNA for the CDR3 is TGTGCCAGCAGCGTACAGCCGGGGACAGGCCACCAAGAGACCCAGTACTTC. It is translated as CASSVQPGTGHQETQYF.